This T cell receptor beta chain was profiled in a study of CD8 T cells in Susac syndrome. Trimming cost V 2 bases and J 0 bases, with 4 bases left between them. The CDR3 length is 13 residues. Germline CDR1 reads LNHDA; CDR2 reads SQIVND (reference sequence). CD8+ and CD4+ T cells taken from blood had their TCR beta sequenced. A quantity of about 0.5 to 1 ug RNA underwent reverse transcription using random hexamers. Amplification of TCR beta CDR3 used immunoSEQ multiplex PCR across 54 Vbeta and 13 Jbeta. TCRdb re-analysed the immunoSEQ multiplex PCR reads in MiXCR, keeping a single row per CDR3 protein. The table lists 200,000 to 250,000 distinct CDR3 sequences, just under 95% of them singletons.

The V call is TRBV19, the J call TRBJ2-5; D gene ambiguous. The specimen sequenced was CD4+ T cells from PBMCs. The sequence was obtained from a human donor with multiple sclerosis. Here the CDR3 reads CASSIPHQETQYF. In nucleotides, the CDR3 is TGTGCCAGTAGTATACCCCACCAAGAGACCCAGTACTTC.